This entry lists 3 T cell receptor beta chains sequenced from one sample in a study of Ad26.COV2.S vaccination and SARS-CoV-2 variants. Treatment meaning: 15 to 20 received Ad26.COV2.S at low or high dose, single or two shots; 5 received placebo; per-sample allocation not given. Day 63 after the first injection of vaccine or placebo was the sampling time. Profiling relied on immunoSEQ multiplex PCR, and the TCRdb table lists in-frame clones only, not all of them. The sample carries hundreds of thousands of clones, around 89% recorded once. This specimen consisted of peripheral blood, obtained in a trial of Ad26.COV2.S vaccine versus placebo. These receptors originate from a person aged 18-60 years who received the Ad26.COV2.S COVID-19 vaccine or a placebo.

This chain joins TRBV5-6 and TRBJ1-5; D perhaps matches TRBD1 (5 bases). Trimming removed 0 bases from V and 4 bases from J, with 11 bases in between. Germline-derived CDR1 and CDR2 are SGHDT and YYEEEE. CDR3 length: 15 residues. The CDR3 reads CASSLASGINQPQHF. DNA for the CDR3: TGTGCCAGCAGCTTGGCCTCAGGGATAAATCAGCCCCAGCATTTT.

The CDR3 DNA sequence: TGTGCCAGCTCACCACAGGGAGGACAGTTCACAAACACTGAAGCTTTCTTT. Translated, it gives CASSPQGGQFTNTEAFF. This sequence joins TRBV18 and TRBJ1-1, with D maybe TRBD1 (6 bases). Trimming took 1 base from V and 2 from J, leaving 17 bases between them. Germline V gene data show CDR1 as KGHSH and CDR2 as LQKENI. The CDR3 consists of 17 residues.

The gene calls are TRBV5-4 and TRBJ1-6; no definite D call. The CDR3 runs to 16 residues. Trimming removed 4 bases from V and 0 bases from J, with 11 bases in between. Germline values: CDR1 SGHNT, CDR2 YYREEE (reference sequence). DNA for the CDR3: TGTGCCAGCAGCATCGGAGGGAGCTCCTATAATTCACCCCTCCACTTT. It codes for CASSIGGSSYNSPLHF.